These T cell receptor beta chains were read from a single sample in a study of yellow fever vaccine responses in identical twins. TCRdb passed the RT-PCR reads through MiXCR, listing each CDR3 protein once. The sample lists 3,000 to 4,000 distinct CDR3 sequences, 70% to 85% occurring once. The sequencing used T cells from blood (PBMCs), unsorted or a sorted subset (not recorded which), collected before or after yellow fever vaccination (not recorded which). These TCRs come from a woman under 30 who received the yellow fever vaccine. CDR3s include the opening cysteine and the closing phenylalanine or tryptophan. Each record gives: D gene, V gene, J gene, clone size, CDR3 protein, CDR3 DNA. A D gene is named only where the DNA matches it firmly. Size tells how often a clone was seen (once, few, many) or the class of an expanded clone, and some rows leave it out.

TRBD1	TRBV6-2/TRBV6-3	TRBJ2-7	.	CASSYSSDRGPYEQYF	TGTGCCAGCAGTTACTCGAGTGACAGGGGACCCTACGAGCAGTACTTC
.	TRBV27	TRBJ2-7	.	CASTSGREQYF	TGTGCCAGCACTTCAGGACGCGAGCAGTACTTC
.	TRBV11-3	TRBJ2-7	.	CASSPMDYTDYEQYF	TGTGCCAGCAGCCCGATGGACTACACTGACTACGAGCAGTACTTC
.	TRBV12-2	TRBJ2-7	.	CASRCLPSPQGDYEQYF	TGTGCAAGTCGCTGCCTCCCGAGCCCCCAGGGGGACTACGAGCAGTACTTC
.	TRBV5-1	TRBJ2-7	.	CASSLDRTYEQYF	TGCGCCAGCAGCTTGGACAGAACTTACGAGCAGTACTTC
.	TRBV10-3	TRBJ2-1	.	CAISESKAGSSYNEQFF	TGTGCCATCAGTGAGTCCAAAGCGGGTTCCTCCTACAATGAGCAGTTCTTC
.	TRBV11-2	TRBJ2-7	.	CASSLDQGAAYEQYF	TGTGCCAGCAGCTTAGATCAGGGCGCTGCCTACGAGCAGTACTTC
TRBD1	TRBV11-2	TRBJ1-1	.	CASSETGGAGTEAFF	TGTGCCAGCAGCGAGACAGGGGGCGCCGGCACTGAAGCTTTCTTT
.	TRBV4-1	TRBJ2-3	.	CASSQGSSVRTDTQYF	TGCGCCAGCAGCCAGGGATCTAGCGTCCGCACAGATACGCAGTATTTT
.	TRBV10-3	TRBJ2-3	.	CAISDGSRNTDTQYF	TGTGCCATCAGTGACGGGAGTCGGAACACAGATACGCAGTATTTT
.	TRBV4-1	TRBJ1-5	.	CASSQEALNKPQHF	TGCGCCAGCAGCCAAGAGGCCCTTAATAAGCCCCAGCATTTT
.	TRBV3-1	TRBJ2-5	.	CASSQAAEVEQETQYF	TGTGCCAGCAGCCAGGCAGCGGAAGTCGAACAAGAGACCCAGTACTTC
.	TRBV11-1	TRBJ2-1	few	CASSFYGSSYNEQFF	TGTGCCAGCAGCTTCTACGGGAGCTCCTACAATGAGCAGTTCTTC
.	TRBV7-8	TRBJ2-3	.	CASSSLPGDTQYF	TGTGCCAGCAGCTCATTACCCGGAGATACGCAGTATTTT
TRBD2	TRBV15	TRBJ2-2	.	CATSRDMGLAGNGELFF	TGTGCCACCAGCAGAGATATGGGACTAGCGGGGAACGGGGAGCTGTTTTTT
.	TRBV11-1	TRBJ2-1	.	CASSLATHNEQFF	TGTGCCAGCAGCTTAGCAACCCACAATGAGCAGTTCTTC
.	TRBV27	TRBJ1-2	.	CASGPRTNYGYTF	TGTGCCAGCGGTCCCAGGACTAACTATGGCTACACCTTC
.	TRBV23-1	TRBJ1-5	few	CASNLRGGNQPQHF	TGCGCCAGCAATCTCCGGGGGGGCAATCAGCCCCAGCATTTT